The 25 T cell receptor beta chains presented below share a single source sample, sequenced in a study of CD8 T cells in Susac syndrome. Reverse transcription used roughly 0.45 to 1 ug RNA and random hexamers. TCRdb analysed the immunoSEQ multiplex PCR reads with MiXCR anew, one entry per CDR3 protein. The table includes roughly 190,000 distinct CDR3 sequences, 95% detected once. The specimen sequenced was CD4+ T cells from PBMCs. The receptor set was obtained from a human donor with Susac syndrome.

This sequence joins TRBV20-1 and TRBJ2-5; D not resolved. V dropped 1 base and J dropped 2 bases, with 14 bases sitting between them. CDR3 length: 15 amino acids. CDR1 and CDR2 (germline): DFQATT, SNEGSKA (reference sequence). CDR3 sequence: CSARAMALGQETQYF. CDR3 nucleotides: TGCAGTGCTAGAGCTATGGCCCTAGGTCAAGAGACCCAGTACTTC.

V usage is TRBV12-3 or TRBV12-4 and J usage is TRBJ1-1; tentatively, D is TRBD1 (6 bases). V gave up 3 bases and J gave up 1 base, with 12 bases separating them. The CDR3 consists of 15 residues. The DNA for the CDR3 is TGTGCCAGCAGTTTCCCCCGGGGGGCGAACACTGAAGCTTTCTTT. Its protein is CASSFPRGANTEAFF.

As DNA, the CDR3 is TGTGCCAGCTCACCACGCAGGGAAGGTGGTTCACCCCTCCACTTT. This sequence encodes CASSPRREGGSPLHF. This sequence joins TRBV18 and TRBJ1-6; a weak D match, TRBD1 (5 bases). The V end was cut by 1 base, the J end by 9 bases, with 13 bases between. From germline, CDR1 is KGHSH and CDR2 LQKENI. The CDR3 contains 15 residues.

The chain combines TRBV4-3 with TRBJ2-1; 13 bases align to TRBD2. The CDR3 has 20 amino acids. Germline CDR1 is LGHNA and CDR2 is YSLEER. Trimming cost V 4 bases and J 0 bases; bases outside gene matches: 12. The CDR3 DNA follows: TGCGCCAGCAGCCGCCTACTAGCGGGGGGGCCCGCCGGCTCCTACAATGAGCAGTTCTTC. It specifies CASSRLLAGGPAGSYNEQFF.

The chain combines TRBV13 with TRBJ2-5, with TRBD1 matching over 7 bases. Trimming removed 5 bases from V and 0 bases from J; junction bases left unmatched: 6. The CDR3 is 15 amino acids. Germline lookup yields CDR1 PRHDT and CDR2 FYEKMQ (reference sequence). CDR3 sequence: CASSNFDRDQETQYF. CDR3 DNA: TGTGCCAGCAGCAACTTTGACAGGGACCAAGAGACCCAGTACTTC.

The chain recombines TRBV3-1 with TRBJ2-7; D is possibly TRBD2 (6 bases). CDR1 and CDR2 (germline): LGHDT, YNNKEL (reference sequence). The CDR3 runs to 14 residues. The V end was cut by 0 bases, the J end by 6 bases, with 12 bases between. The DNA for the CDR3 is TGTGCCAGCAGCCAAGATTGGCGGGGTGGCGAGCAGTACTTC. Translating gives CASSQDWRGGEQYF.

This sequence joins TRBV3-1 and TRBJ2-7; TRBD1 agrees at 11 bases. Per the germline V gene, CDR1 is LGHDT and CDR2 is YNNKEL (reference sequence). V gave up 3 bases and J gave up 13 bases; unmatched junction bases: 11. The CDR3 has 14 amino acids. Written as DNA, the CDR3 is TGTGCCAGCAGCCAGCCGGGACAGGGGGAAAAGATTTACTTC. It yields the protein CASSQPGQGEKIYF.

The chain couples TRBV30 to TRBJ2-4; no clear D. The CDR3 extends over 15 amino acids. The V gene's germline CDR1 is GTSNPN and CDR2 SVGIG (reference sequence). Trimming shortened V by 0 bases and J by 6 bases, and 15 bases separated the two germline ends. CDR3 sequence: CAWSVSLQVGNIQYF. CDR3 coding DNA: TGTGCCTGGAGTGTAAGTCTCCAGGTGGGAAACATTCAGTACTTC.

The V gene is TRBV9, the J gene TRBJ1-2; 8 bases agree with TRBD1. The length of the CDR3 is 13 residues. The ends lost 4 bases at V and 7 bases at J; junction bases unmatched: 6. Germline loops: CDR1 SGDLS, CDR2 YYNGEE. The CDR3 region has the DNA TGTGCCAGCAGCCCGACAGGGGCGGGTGGCTACACCTTC. This translates into CASSPTGAGGYTF.

The chain employs TRBV7-2 and TRBJ2-3; a weak D match, TRBD1 (6 bases). The CDR3 totals 17 residues. Germline V gene data show CDR1 as SGHTA and CDR2 as FQGNSA. Deletions cut 2 bases from V and 2 bases from J, with 17 bases between. The CDR3 sequence is CASSLLPDTGPTDTQYF. The CDR3 DNA follows: TGTGCCAGCAGCTTACTCCCCGATACAGGGCCCACAGATACGCAGTATTTT.

The chain has TRBV6-2 or TRBV6-3 and TRBJ1-5; 10 bases are shared with TRBD1. Germline V gives CDR1 MNHEY, CDR2 SVGEGT. The CDR3 totals 12 residues. The junction had 2 bases not matched to a gene; V was cut back by 9 bases and J by 6 bases. In nucleotides, the CDR3 is TGTGCCAGTGGACAGGGGGGTCAGCCCCAGCATTTT. Residues: CASGQGGQPQHF.

This clonotype was detected only once. The V call is TRBV18, the J call TRBJ1-2; tentatively, D is TRBD1 (5 bases). CDR3 length equals 13 residues. Germline V CDR1 and CDR2: KGHSH, LQKENI. V lost 6 bases and J 3 bases, leaving 11 bases between the germline ends. In DNA, the CDR3 is TGTGCCAGCTCCCAGACAGTCGACTATGGCTACACCTTC. Its translation: CASSQTVDYGYTF.

The V gene is TRBV24-1, the J gene TRBJ1-2; no clear D gene. The CDR3 has 12 amino acids. Germline CDR1 reads KGHDR; CDR2 reads SFDVKD. With 4 bases removed from V and 4 bases from J, the gap between germline ends came to 6 bases. The CDR3 loop is CATSDGRYGYTF. CDR3 DNA sequence: TGTGCCACCAGTGACGGACGCTATGGCTACACCTTC.

The chain employs TRBV7-2 and TRBJ2-7, with D maybe TRBD2 (6 bases). Germline assignment: CDR1 SGHTA and CDR2 FQGNSA. This CDR3 comprises 15 residues. V was shortened by 4 bases and J by 4 bases, with 17 bases between the two germline ends. DNA of the CDR3: TGTGCCAGCAGCTACCGAAGCGGGTACGGGTACGAGCAGTACTTC. Protein sequence: CASSYRSGYGYEQYF.

The chain employs TRBV12-3 or TRBV12-4 and TRBJ2-7, with TRBD1 matching 8 bases. V dropped 1 base and J dropped 2; count of bases not matched to a gene: 1. This CDR3 is built from 14 residues. The CDR3 loop reads CASSLVTGAYEQYF. The CDR3 nucleotides read TGTGCCAGCAGTTTAGTGACAGGGGCCTACGAGCAGTACTTC.

V gene TRBV5-6 combines with J gene TRBJ2-5; possibly TRBD1 for D (6 bases). Germline CDR1 SGHDT, CDR2 YYEEEE. Trimming shortened V by 2 bases and J by 5 bases, and 16 bases separated the two germline ends. This CDR3 comprises 15 residues. CDR3 in DNA: TGTGCCAGCAGCTTCGGACAGTCGCCTCCGGAGACCCAGTACTTC. Translation gives CASSFGQSPPETQYF.

This chain links TRBV9 with TRBJ2-3; D remains unclear. The CDR3 length is 18 residues. Per germline, CDR1 SGDLS and CDR2 YYNGEE. V was trimmed by 2 bases and J by 2 bases, leaving 21 bases between them. The CDR3 DNA reads as TGTGCCAGCAGCGTGGAGACGGACCCCTACTACTCCACAGATACGCAGTATTTT. Its translation: CASSVETDPYYSTDTQYF.

The gene calls are TRBV7-2 and TRBJ2-4, with 9 bases identical to TRBD2. Germline trimming cut 2 bases from V and 6 bases from J; bases unmatched to any gene: 5. Germline CDR1 is SGHTA and CDR2 is FQGNSA. The CDR3 loop spans 15 amino acids. This CDR3 reads CASSLQPSGANIQYF. Here the CDR3 DNA reads TGTGCCAGCAGCTTACAGCCTAGCGGGGCAAACATTCAGTACTTC.

The chain joins TRBV18 to TRBJ2-1, with a tentative D call TRBD1 (5 bases). The V and J ends lost 4 bases and 9 bases respectively, with 13 bases between them. Germline loops: CDR1 KGHSH, CDR2 LQKENI. There are 13 residues in the CDR3. The CDR3 protein is CASSLSQGTEQFF. Written as DNA, the CDR3 is TGTGCCAGCTCACTTTCGCAGGGAACTGAGCAGTTCTTC.

This clonotype has a single count. The chain links TRBV3-1 to TRBJ2-7; TRBD1 agrees at 7 bases. The CDR3 runs 15 residues. Germline CDR1 is LGHDT and CDR2 is YNNKEL (reference sequence). The V and J ends lost 0 bases and 9 bases, in that order; junction bases with no gene match: 11. CDR3 amino acids: CASSQDAAVTGRQYF. DNA for the CDR3: TGTGCCAGCAGCCAAGATGCGGCGGTGACAGGGCGGCAGTACTTC.

V gene TRBV7-9 combines with J gene TRBJ1-1, with a weak D call TRBD1 (5 bases). CDR1 is SEHNR and CDR2 is FQNEAQ in the germline V gene (reference sequence). This CDR3 has 14 amino acids. Trimming cost V 5 bases and J 5 bases, with 15 bases left between them. CDR3 residues: CASSLRGADTEAFF. The CDR3 nucleotides read TGTGCCAGCAGCCTAAGAGGGGCGGATACTGAAGCTTTCTTT. The full variable domain, with the rest looked up from reference TRBV7-9 and TRBJ1-1, is DTGVSQNPRHKITKRGQNVTFRCDPISEHNRLYWYRQTLGQGPEFLTYFQNEAQLEKSRLLSDRFSAERPKGSFSTLEIQRTEQGDSAMYLCASSLRGADTEAFFGQGTRLTVV.

The genes are TRBV5-4 and TRBJ1-5, with TRBD1 as a possible D gene (6 bases). The CDR3 length is 15 residues. Trimming left V 2 bases short and J 3 bases short, with 12 bases between. CDR1 and CDR2 from the germline V gene are SGHNT and YYREEE (reference sequence). The CDR3 reads CASSFNREPNQPQHF. Written as DNA, the CDR3 is TGTGCCAGCAGCTTCAACAGGGAGCCCAATCAGCCCCAGCATTTT.

The genes are TRBV20-1 and TRBJ2-5; the D gene is possibly TRBD2 (6 bases). The CDR3 loop spans 11 amino acids. V lost 7 bases, J lost 2 bases, and 8 bases lay in between. CDR1 and CDR2 (germline): DFQATT, SNEGSKA (reference sequence). DNA of the CDR3: TGCAGTGGGGGGACTCAAGAGACCCAGTACTTC. Translating it yields CSGGTQETQYF.

Points on this clonotype: Compared with germline, one end of the junction differs, possibly owing to a read error. The CDR3 spells CSAGDGGSHTREQYF. The CDR3 nucleotides are TGCAGTGCTGGAGATGGGGGCTCACACACAAGGGAGCAGTACTTC. V is TRBV20-1 and J is TRBJ2-7; D might be TRBD1 (6 bases). Germline assignment: CDR1 DFQATT and CDR2 SNEGSKA (reference sequence). The CDR3 spans 15 residues.

The chain links TRBV30 to TRBJ1-5, with TRBD1 matching over 12 bases. The V gene's germline CDR1 is GTSNPN and CDR2 SVGIG (reference sequence). Unmatched junction bases numbered 1, after V lost 5 bases and J lost 5 bases. The CDR3 spans 13 residues. For the CDR3, the DNA is TGTGCCTGGGGGACAGGGGGCGATCAGCCCCAGCATTTT. As protein: CAWGTGGDQPQHF.